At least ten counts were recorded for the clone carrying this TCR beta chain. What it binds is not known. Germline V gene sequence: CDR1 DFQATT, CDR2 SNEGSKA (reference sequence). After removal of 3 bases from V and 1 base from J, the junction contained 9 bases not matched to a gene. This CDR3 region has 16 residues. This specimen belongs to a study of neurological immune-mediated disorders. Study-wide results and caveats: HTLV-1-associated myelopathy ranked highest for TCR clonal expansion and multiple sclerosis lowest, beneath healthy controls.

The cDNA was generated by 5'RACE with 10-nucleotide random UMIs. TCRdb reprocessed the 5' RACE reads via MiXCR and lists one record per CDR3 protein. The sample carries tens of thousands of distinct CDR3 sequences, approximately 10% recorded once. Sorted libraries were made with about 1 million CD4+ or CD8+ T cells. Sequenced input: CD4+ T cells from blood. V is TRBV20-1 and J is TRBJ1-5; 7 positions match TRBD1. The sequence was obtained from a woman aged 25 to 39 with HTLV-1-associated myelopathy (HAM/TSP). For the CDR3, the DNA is TGCAGTGCTAGCCCGGGATCGGGACAGAGCAATCAGCCCCAGCATTTT. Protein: CSASPGSGQSNQPQHF.